This TCR beta chain came from a study of blood T cell repertoires in COVID-19. The wider study: Sites in the United States, Italy and Spain provided acute and convalescent COVID-19 samples. In each case, the material was cDNA or gDNA derived from T cells, B-cell-depleted T cells, or PBMCs.

Authors' processing steps: Amplification from reference gene primers served as the basis for estimated nucleated cell counts. Sequenced by immunoSEQ multiplex PCR; TCRdb stores in-frame clones only, minus some. Clone size and the V and J calls come from that table; the DNA yielded D and trimming. Here the sample spans approximately 250,000 clones, more than 80% being singletons. CDR1 and CDR2 (germline): LNHDA, SQIVND (reference sequence). The germline V and J ends were trimmed by 5 bases and 0 bases, with 14 bases remaining between them. CDR3 length: 15 residues. Sequencing was done on a sample of peripheral blood. This sequence originates from a man younger than 45 who had recovered from COVID-19. V gene TRBV19 combines with J gene TRBJ2-7; D may be TRBD1 (5 bases). The CDR3 DNA reads TGTGCCAGTAGTGGGGCCTTATTGAGCTCCTACGAGCAGTACTTC. It is translated as CASSGALLSSYEQYF.